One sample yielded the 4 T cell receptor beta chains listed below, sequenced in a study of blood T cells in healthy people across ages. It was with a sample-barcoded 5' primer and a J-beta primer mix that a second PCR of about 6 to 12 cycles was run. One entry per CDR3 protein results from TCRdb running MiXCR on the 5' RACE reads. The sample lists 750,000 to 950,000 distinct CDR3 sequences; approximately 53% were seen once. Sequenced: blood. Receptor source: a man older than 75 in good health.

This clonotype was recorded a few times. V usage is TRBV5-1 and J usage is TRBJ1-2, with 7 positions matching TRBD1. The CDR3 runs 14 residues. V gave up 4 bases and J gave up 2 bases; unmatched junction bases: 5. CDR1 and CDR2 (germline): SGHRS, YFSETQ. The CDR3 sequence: CASSNRDSNYGYTF. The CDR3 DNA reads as TGCGCCAGCAGCAACCGGGACAGCAACTATGGCTACACCTTC.

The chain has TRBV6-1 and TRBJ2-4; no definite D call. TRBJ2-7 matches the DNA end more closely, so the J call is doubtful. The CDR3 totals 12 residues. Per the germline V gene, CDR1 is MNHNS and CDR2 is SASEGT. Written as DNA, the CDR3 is TGTGCCAGCACGGTGACTCCCTACGAGCAGTACTTC. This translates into CASTVTPYEQYF.

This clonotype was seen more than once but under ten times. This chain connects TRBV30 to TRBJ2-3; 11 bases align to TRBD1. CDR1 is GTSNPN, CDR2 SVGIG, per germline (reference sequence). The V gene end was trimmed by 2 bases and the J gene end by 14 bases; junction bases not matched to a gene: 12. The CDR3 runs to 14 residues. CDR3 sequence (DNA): TGTGCCTGGAGTCTGGACAGGGGGCACAGATACGCGTATTTT. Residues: CAWSLDRGHRYAYF.

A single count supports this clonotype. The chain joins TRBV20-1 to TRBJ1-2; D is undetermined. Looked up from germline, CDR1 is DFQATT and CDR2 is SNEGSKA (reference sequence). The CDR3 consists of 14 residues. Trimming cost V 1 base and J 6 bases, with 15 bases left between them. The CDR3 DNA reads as TGCAGTGCTAGAGCAGGTACCAGCCGGGATGGCTACACCTTC. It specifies CSARAGTSRDGYTF.